This is a list of T cell receptor beta chains from one sample in a study of control samples from healthy donors and cancer patients. Using immunoSEQ multiplex PCR, the repertoire was profiled, and TCRdb retains in-frame clones only, with some absent. The table has about 130,000 clones, around 94% seen once. Sequenced: PBMCs. These receptors were taken from a man aged 60 to 69 with colorectal cancer. Each CDR3 is given with its conserved first and last residue. D genes are given only for firm matches. Not all rows give a size; the values are once, few, many and, for expanded clones, a class.

v_gene	abundance	j_gene	d_gene	CDR3nt	CDR3aa
TRBV3-1/TRBV3-2	NA	TRBJ2-6	NA	TGTGCCAGCAGCCATGGAGGACCGGCCAACGTCCTGACTTTC	CASSHGGPANVLTF
TRBV10-2	NA	TRBJ2-5	TRBD1	TGCGCCAGCTGCGGACAGGGATCTTTTTTAGAGACCCAGTACTTC	CASCGQGSFLETQYF
TRBV5-6	NA	TRBJ2-7	NA	TGTGCCAGCAGTGGGGGGTACTACGAGCAGTACTTC	CASSGGYYEQYF
TRBV6-2/TRBV6-3	NA	TRBJ2-7	TRBD2	TGTGCCAGCAGTTACCAAGGACTAGCGGGGGGTCCTAACTACGAGCAGTACTTC	CASSYQGLAGGPNYEQYF
TRBV12-3/TRBV12-4	few	TRBJ2-7	NA	TGTGCCAGCAGTTTACAGGGCTACGAGCAGTACTTC	CASSLQGYEQYF
TRBV12-3/TRBV12-4	once	TRBJ2-3	NA	TGTGCCAGCAGTTTAGCAGCCTCAGATACGCAGTATTTT	CASSLAASDTQYF
TRBV6-6	NA	TRBJ2-5	NA	TGTGCCACCTGTTCGGGCCAGCAAGAGACCCAGTACTTC	CATCSGQQETQYF
TRBV10-2	NA	TRBJ2-7	NA	TGCGCCAGCAGGCAAGGACAGTCGAGCTCCTACGAGCAGTACTTC	CASRQGQSSSYEQYF
TRBV6-2/TRBV6-3	NA	TRBJ1-1	NA	TGTGCCAGCAGTCCCCGGACTCCCGCGAACACTGAAGCTTTCTTT	CASSPRTPANTEAFF
TRBV30	NA	TRBJ1-6	NA	TGTGCCTGGAGTGACTCTTACGGTGCTTCACCCCTCCACTTT	CAWSDSYGASPLHF
TRBV5-8	NA	TRBJ2-3	TRBD2	TGTGCCAGCAGCTCACCGGGGACTAGCGGGGGGACAGATACGCAGTATTTT	CASSSPGTSGGTDTQYF
TRBV19	NA	TRBJ2-3	TRBD1	TGTGCCAGTAGGGTACGAGGGGACAGCCTCACAGATACGCAGTATTTT	CASRVRGDSLTDTQYF
TRBV5-4	NA	TRBJ1-2	NA	TGTGCCAGCAGCCTGAAACAGGTTGCCTATGGCTACACCTTC	CASSLKQVAYGYTF
TRBV10-1	NA	TRBJ2-3	NA	TGCGCCAGCAGTGACGCCGGGACAGATACGCAGTATTTT	CASSDAGTDTQYF
TRBV29-1	NA	TRBJ1-2	TRBD1	TGCAGCGTTCGAACAGGGGGCACTAACTATGGCTACACCTTC	CSVRTGGTNYGYTF
TRBV24-1	NA	TRBJ2-5	NA	TGTGCCACCAGTGACCGGACAGCTCAAGAGACCCAGTACTTC	CATSDRTAQETQYF
TRBV9	NA	TRBJ1-3	NA	TGTGCCAGCAGCGTAGGTGACTCTGGAAACACCATATATTTT	CASSVGDSGNTIYF
TRBV27	few	TRBJ2-3	TRBD1	TGTGCCAGCGGGGGGACAGGGACGGATACGCAGTATTTT	CASGGTGTDTQYF
TRBV7-2	once	TRBJ2-3	NA	TGTGCCAGCAGCTCCCCCCCTCCTGACACAGATACGCAGTATTTT	CASSSPPPDTDTQYF
TRBV5-4	once	TRBJ2-6	TRBD1	TGTGCCAGCAGTCGGGACAGGGGGGCTGGGGCCAACGTCCTGACTTTC	CASSRDRGAGANVLTF
TRBV20-1	NA	TRBJ2-3	NA	TGCAGTGCTAGACTGGGGGATACGCAGTATTTT	CSARLGDTQYF
TRBV11-2	NA	TRBJ2-1	NA	TGTGCCAGCAGCTTAGGGTTCGGGTCTCCTTACAATGAGCAGTTCTTC	CASSLGFGSPYNEQFF
TRBV6-6	NA	TRBJ2-3	NA	TGTGCCAGCAGTTTAAGGACAGCTAGCACAGATACGCAGTATTTT	CASSLRTASTDTQYF
TRBV19	NA	TRBJ2-5	TRBD2	TGTGCCAGTACCCTTAGCGGGGGCTATCAGGCAACCCAGTACTTC	CASTLSGGYQATQYF
TRBV6-4	once	TRBJ2-7	NA	TGTGCCCGGGACCTGGTCGAGCAGTACTTC	CARDLVEQYF
TRBV7-9	once	TRBJ1-1	NA	TGTGCCAGCAGCTATTCGAACACTGAAGCTTTCTTT	CASSYSNTEAFF
TRBV30	NA	TRBJ2-2	NA	TGTGCCTGGAGTGTAGGAGTGAACACCGGGGAGCTGTTTTTT	CAWSVGVNTGELFF
TRBV4-2	once	TRBJ2-5	TRBD2	TGTGCCAGCAGCCAAGGGCTCCTAAGGGGGACGGGGGGGCGACAAGAGACCCAGTACTTC	CASSQGLLRGTGGRQETQYF
TRBV6-5	NA	TRBJ1-3	NA	TGTGCCAGCAGTTACCTTGACAGTGGAGGCACCATATATTTT	CASSYLDSGGTIYF
TRBV5-1	once	TRBJ2-7	TRBD1	TGCGCCAGCAGCTCCCGGGACAGCGCCTACGAGCAGTACTTC	CASSSRDSAYEQYF
TRBV6-1	NA	TRBJ2-5	TRBD1	TGTGCCAGCAGTGAACCGGGACAGGTAGGAGAGACCCAGTACTTC	CASSEPGQVGETQYF
TRBV27	NA	TRBJ1-1	NA	TGTGCCAGCAGTCAAAGGGGGTGCACTGAAGCTTTCTTT	CASSQRGCTEAFF
TRBV6-5	NA	TRBJ2-2	TRBD1	TGTGCCAGCAGTCCAGGGACAGTCAACACCGGGGAGCTGTTTTTT	CASSPGTVNTGELFF
TRBV7-8	NA	TRBJ2-3	TRBD1	TGTGCCACTAAAGCCGGGACAGGGGGTGCAGATACGCAGTATTTT	CATKAGTGGADTQYF
TRBV2	NA	TRBJ1-1	TRBD1	TGTGCCAGCACCGGGGACAGGGGGCAGGCTTTCTTT	CASTGDRGQAFF
TRBV23-1	NA	TRBJ2-3	NA	TGCGCCAGCAGTCAATCCTCAGGGCCGTCGTATTTT	CASSQSSGPSYF
TRBV19	NA	TRBJ1-5	TRBD1	TGTGCCAGTAGTATCCGACAGGGCCTGCAGGATCAGCCCCAGCATTTT	CASSIRQGLQDQPQHF
TRBV24-1	NA	TRBJ2-4	NA	TGTGCCACCAGCCGGGGCACCAAAAACATTCAGTACTTC	CATSRGTKNIQYF
TRBV9	NA	TRBJ1-1	NA	TGTGCCAGCTCTTCAACCAGGGGAAGTACTGAAGCTTTCTTT	CASSSTRGSTEAFF
TRBV25-1	once	TRBJ2-1	TRBD2	TGTGCCAGCAGTAAAACTAGCGGGGGACGCAATGAGCAGTTCTTC	CASSKTSGGRNEQFF
TRBV4-1	NA	TRBJ2-7	TRBD1	TGCGCCAGCAGCCAAGGCGGACAGGGCTCCTACGAGCAGTACTTC	CASSQGGQGSYEQYF
TRBV6-2/TRBV6-3	once	TRBJ2-3	NA	TGTGCCAGCAGTTCCCTTGGAGATACGCAGTATTTT	CASSSLGDTQYF
TRBV6-1	NA	TRBJ1-2	NA	TGTGCCAGCAGTGAAGAGGGGCAGAGGGGCTACACCTTC	CASSEEGQRGYTF
TRBV7-9	few	TRBJ1-5	NA	TGTGCCAGCAGCTTGTCGTTCAGCAATCAGCCCCAGCATTTT	CASSLSFSNQPQHF
TRBV5-1	NA	TRBJ2-1	TRBD2	TGCGCCAGCAGCTCCTCGGGACTAGCGGCCTACAATGAGCAGTTCTTC	CASSSSGLAAYNEQFF
TRBV5-1	NA	TRBJ2-1	TRBD1	TGCGCCAGCAGCTTACAGGGGTGGTCCTACAATGAGCAGTTCTTC	CASSLQGWSYNEQFF
TRBV27	NA	TRBJ1-1	NA	TGTGCCAGCCAGAGTCAGAGTTGGAACACTGAAGCTTTCTTT	CASQSQSWNTEAFF
TRBV30	NA	TRBJ1-2	NA	TGTGCCTGGAGTCGACAGGATAACTATGGCTACACCTTC	CAWSRQDNYGYTF
TRBV4-1	NA	TRBJ1-1	NA	TGCGCCAGCAGCCAAGAGGACCTAGGCCGCACTGAAGCTTTCTTT	CASSQEDLGRTEAFF
TRBV2	NA	TRBJ1-3	TRBD1	TGTGCCAGCAGGGACAGGGTGCCCTCTGGAAACACCATATATTTT	CASRDRVPSGNTIYF
TRBV5-1	once	TRBJ2-7	NA	TGCGCCAGCGGGGACGGGACGGCGAGCTCCTACGAGCAGTACTTC	CASGDGTASSYEQYF
TRBV7-8	once	TRBJ2-7	NA	TGTGCCAGCAGCGCCCACCGGGGGAGGGGGCCTAAGCAGTACTTC	CASSAHRGRGPKQYF
TRBV7-9	NA	TRBJ2-7	NA	TGTGCCAGCAGCCGGACCGACTACGAGCAGTACTTC	CASSRTDYEQYF